Shown below are 4 T cell receptor beta chains from a single sample sequenced in a study of T cell responses to AZD1222 COVID-19 vaccine. Libraries were prepared by immunoSEQ multiplex PCR; TCRdb keeps only in-frame clonotypes and omits some of them. The sample shows 90,000 to 150,000 clones, roughly 84% of them seen only once. The sample consisted of peripheral blood, taken 28 days after the second AZD1222 dose. The receptor set was obtained from an adult who received the AZD1222 COVID-19 vaccine.

The chain combines TRBV9 with TRBJ2-1, with TRBD1 matching 7 bases. The V segment lost 0 bases and the J segment 3 bases; nucleotides outside the gene matches: 9. The CDR3 contains 17 residues. Germline V gives CDR1 SGDLS, CDR2 YYNGEE. For the CDR3, the DNA is TGTGCCAGCAGCGTAGGATATACCGGGACAGACTACAATGAGCAGTTCTTC. Protein: CASSVGYTGTDYNEQFF.

The chain has TRBV10-3 and TRBJ1-4; D call uncertain. This CDR3 has 14 amino acids. V gave up 5 bases and J gave up 0 bases, with 7 bases separating them. The V gene's germline CDR1 is ENHRY and CDR2 SYGVKD. CDR3 protein: CAISRQATNEKLFF. CDR3 bases: TGTGCCATCAGTCGACAAGCAACTAATGAAAAACTGTTTTTT.

The chain recombines TRBV6-6 with TRBJ1-2; D might be TRBD1 (5 bases). Trimming removed 6 bases at V and 3 bases at J, with 14 bases between. Germline loops: CDR1 MNHNY, CDR2 SVGAGI (reference sequence). CDR3 length: 14 amino acids. For the CDR3, the DNA is TGTGCCAGCAGAGGTTCCGGGACCCACTATGGCTACACCTTC. Translation: CASRGSGTHYGYTF.

This clone was counted only a few times. The J gene is TRBJ2-1, the V gene TRBV7-2, with D perhaps TRBD2 (6 bases). The ends were cut back, 5 bases at V and 8 bases at J, with 13 bases in the middle. The CDR3 is 13 amino acids. In germline, CDR1 is SGHTA, CDR2 FQGNSA. The CDR3 loop is CASSKQRDYEQFF. CDR3 in DNA: TGTGCCAGCAGCAAACAGAGGGACTATGAGCAGTTCTTC.